A selection of T cell receptor beta chains follows, all from one sample in a study of cytomegalovirus exposure and HLA in healthy donors. Some clones are missing from TCRdb's copy, which holds only in-frame ones; the method was immunoSEQ multiplex PCR. Of roughly 180,000 clones listed, approximately 84% are singletons. The specimen sequenced was PBMCs. The source is a girl between 10 and 17 years old in good health and CMV-seropositive. Each CDR3 is given with its conserved first and last residue. The order of the fields is J gene, V gene, CDR3 length, CDR3 protein.

>TRBJ1-3|TRBV5-1|16
CASSLTGVPSGNTIYF
>TRBJ2-3|TRBV19|16
CASSKSSGREADTQYF
>TRBJ2-3|TRBV27|16
CASSPFGGRAHDTQYF
>TRBJ2-4|TRBV27|18
CASSASSGRAIFQSIQYF
>TRBJ1-2|TRBV7-2|15
CASSLGSRLPGGYTF
>TRBJ1-1|TRBV19|18
CASSIFGSSAEGNTEAFF
>TRBJ1-1|TRBV7-9|15
CASSPRVFMNTEAFF
>TRBJ1-3|TRBV10-3|14
CALTSPSSGNTIYF
>TRBJ2-4|TRBV19|16
CASSINRGGSKNIQYF
>TRBJ2-7|TRBV29-1|16
CSVAGLAGRASYEQYF
>TRBJ1-1|TRBV11-2|12
CASSFAQGTAFF
>TRBJ2-1|TRBV11-2|18
CASTPTSGRLFSYNEQFF
>TRBJ2-3|TRBV2|14
CASRTLAGVDTQYF
>TRBJ2-7|TRBV5-4|15
CASSSSGRAVYEQYF
>TRBJ1-1|TRBV27|13
CASSLQGNTEAFF
>TRBJ1-3|TRBV7-9|15
CASSHVRSSGNTIYF
>TRBJ2-1|TRBV12-5|14
CASGQRTNYNEQFF
>TRBJ1-2|TRBV11-2|13
CASSPTGGRGYTF
>TRBJ1-1|TRBV11-2|14
CASSTWSGPTEAFF
>TRBJ1-1|TRBV5-8|11
CASSLRSEAFF
>TRBJ1-3|TRBV30|16
CAWSVRDRVPGNTIYF
>TRBJ1-2|TRBV5-8|13
CASTREDNYGYTF
>TRBJ1-2|TRBV25-1|14
CASSAPGQPYGYTF
>TRBJ2-5|TRBV25-1|14
CASSESGSGETQYF
>TRBJ2-1|TRBV4-1|16
CASSQVDLVSYNEQFF
>TRBJ1-5|TRBV30|16
CAWSGPGTGGRQPQHF
>TRBJ2-5|TRBV6-5|14
CASSGGLGSGEQYF
>TRBJ1-2|TRBV6-4|13
CASRDTGKRGYTF
>TRBJ2-7|TRBV9|15
CASSVGWDTSYEQYF
>TRBJ1-1|TRBV27|15
CASSLDRGMNTEAFF
>TRBJ2-7|TRBV30|15
CAWSFGLAGPSEQYF
>TRBJ1-1|TRBV5-6|15
CASSLEYREGPEAFF
>TRBJ1-2|TRBV6-1|14
CASSDGRGWNGYTF
>TRBJ1-1|TRBV30|16
CAWKYMTGMMNTEAFF
>TRBJ2-5|TRBV4-1|16
CASSQGSLAGKETQYF
>TRBJ2-2|TRBV30|17
CAWRPRTSGRYTGELFF
>TRBJ2-5|TRBV7-2|13
CASSFQGLGTQYF
>TRBJ2-7|TRBV5-6|15
CASSSMGQGVGKQYF
>TRBJ2-6|TRBV6-6|13
CATRGSGANVLTF
>TRBJ1-3|TRBV4-1|16
CASSQDLTSTGNTIYF
>TRBJ2-5|TRBV19|16
CASSIGLITTQETQYF
>TRBJ2-7|TRBV5-5|13
CASSLLSSYEQYF
>TRBJ2-1|TRBV11-3|14
CASSLDYPYNEQFF
>TRBJ1-2|TRBV21-1|13
CASSRQGADGYTF
>TRBJ2-7|TRBV27|15
CASTPGTGGIGEQYF
>TRBJ1-4|TRBV2|14
CASSEGQGQEKLFF
>TRBJ2-1|TRBV15|13
CATSRDPRGEQFF
>TRBJ1-4|TRBV4-1|15
CASSLRPGGGEKLFF
>TRBJ2-5|TRBV5-4|15
CASSLQQGARETQYF
>TRBJ2-7|TRBV5-6|13
CASRIPQGGEQYF
>TRBJ2-5|TRBV7-9|15
CASSLLWDREETQYF
>TRBJ2-3|TRBV7-2|14
CATQREGGTDTQYF
>TRBJ2-7|TRBV7-2|15
CASSLLAGGPYEQYF
>TRBJ2-1|TRBV25-1|16
CASSEDKREAYNEQFF
>TRBJ1-1|TRBV30|12
CASPSGGEIAFF